This T cell receptor beta chain was retrieved from a study of blood T cell repertoires in COVID-19. Study in general: Material from acute and convalescent COVID-19 was sourced from the United States, Italy and Spain. In each case, the material was cDNA or gDNA derived from T cells, B-cell-depleted T cells, or PBMCs.

Study members were between roughly 18 and 89 years old and lived in about two dozen US regions. Each participant's cohort was designated according to participant-reported clinical history. V lost 5 bases, J lost 1 base, and 17 bases lay in between. This CDR3 is 16 amino acids long. Per the germline V gene, CDR1 is SGHTA and CDR2 is FQGNSA. The assay was immunoSEQ multiplex PCR, and TCRdb's table has in-frame clones only and misses some. The sample includes roughly 240,000 clones, approximately 88% of them seen just once. The chain combines TRBV7-2 with TRBJ2-5; possibly TRBD2 for D (6 bases). This TCR derives from a woman aged 35 to 49 with acute COVID-19. The sequenced material came from PBMCs or T cells enriched from blood (not recorded which). The DNA for the CDR3 is TGTGCCAGCAGCCATAGGCGGGGCGACCGCCAAGAGACCCAGTACTTC. Protein sequence: CASSHRRGDRQETQYF.